The 3 T cell receptor beta chains reported below all come from one sample, sequenced in a study of blood T cell repertoires in COVID-19. TCRdb's copy holds only in-frame clones and misses some; the assay was immunoSEQ multiplex PCR. The table lists 55,000 to 65,000 clones, more than 80% of them singletons. The specimen was peripheral blood. These receptors were collected from an elderly woman with active COVID-19.

This clone was seen only once. The chain links TRBV18 to TRBJ1-1; D is uncertain. CDR3 length: 14 amino acids. Germline lookup yields CDR1 KGHSH and CDR2 LQKENI. Trimming took 3 bases from V and 1 from J, leaving 9 bases between them. CDR3 region: CASSPSRQNTEAFF. The CDR3, as DNA: TGTGCCAGCTCACCGTCCAGGCAGAACACTGAAGCTTTCTTT.

This rearrangement joins TRBV7-9 to TRBJ1-1, with D maybe TRBD1 (6 bases). There are 15 residues in the CDR3. V gave up 1 base and J gave up 7 bases, with 16 bases separating them. Germline assignment: CDR1 SEHNR and CDR2 FQNEAQ (reference sequence). As DNA, the CDR3 is TGTGCCAGCAGCTTAGGGCAGGGGCGGGTCGATGAAGCTTTCTTT. Its protein is CASSLGQGRVDEAFF.

This chain connects TRBV6-2 or TRBV6-3 to TRBJ1-1; maybe TRBD1 (5 bases). CDR3 size: 13 residues. In germline, CDR1 is MNHEY, CDR2 SVGEGT. The ends were cut back, 4 bases at V and 4 bases at J, with 10 bases in the middle. The CDR3 is CASSSTVGTEAFF. CDR3 nucleotide sequence: TGTGCCAGCAGTTCGACAGTGGGCACTGAAGCTTTCTTT.